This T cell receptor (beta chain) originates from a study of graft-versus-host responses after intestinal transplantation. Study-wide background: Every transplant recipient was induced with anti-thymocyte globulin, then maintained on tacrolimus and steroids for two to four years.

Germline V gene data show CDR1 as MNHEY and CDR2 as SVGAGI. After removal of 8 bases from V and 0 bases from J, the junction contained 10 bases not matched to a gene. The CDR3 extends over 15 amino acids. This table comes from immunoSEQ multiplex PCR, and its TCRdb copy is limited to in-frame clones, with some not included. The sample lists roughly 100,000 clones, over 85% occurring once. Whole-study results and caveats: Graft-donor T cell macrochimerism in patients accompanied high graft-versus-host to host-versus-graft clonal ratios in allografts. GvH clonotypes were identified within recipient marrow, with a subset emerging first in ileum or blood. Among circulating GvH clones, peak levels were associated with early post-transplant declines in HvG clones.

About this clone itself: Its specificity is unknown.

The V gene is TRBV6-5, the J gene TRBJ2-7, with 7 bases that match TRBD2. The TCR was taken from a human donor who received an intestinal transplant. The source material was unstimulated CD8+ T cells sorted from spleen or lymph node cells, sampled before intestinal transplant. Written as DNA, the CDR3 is TGTGCCAGCCTTAGACTAGCTGGGAGCTCCTACGAGCAGTACTTC. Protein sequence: CASLRLAGSSYEQYF.